The present T cell receptor beta chain was sequenced within a study of Ad26.COV2.S vaccination and SARS-CoV-2 variants. The overall study: As a participant in COV1001, the donor was in the Ad26.COV2.S trial arm.

As regards this clone: Its antigen is still unknown.

Study observations and caveats: The placebo group had lower spike-specific TCR breadth than the vaccine recipients did.

Treatment denoted: some 20 received Ad26.COV2.S at low or high dose, single or two shots; roughly 5 received placebo; per-sample allocation not given. The study sampled participants on day 63 after the first vaccine or placebo injection. The study used a vaccine consisting of an Ad26 vector that expressed Wuhan-strain SARS-CoV-2 spike. The method was immunoSEQ multiplex PCR; TCRdb's version includes in-frame clones alone and lacks a portion of them. This sample has about 350,000 clones, with approximately 90% found just once. Specimen: peripheral blood, collected in a trial of Ad26.COV2.S vaccine versus placebo. The sequence derives from a person between 18 and 65 years old who received the Ad26.COV2.S COVID-19 vaccine or a placebo.

CDR3 DNA sequence: TGTGCCAGCAGCCGGAGGGGAAGCACTGAAGCTTTCTTT. Its protein is CASSRRGSTEAFF. This chain joins TRBV5-4 and TRBJ1-1; TRBD1 is a possible D gene (5 bases). There are 13 residues in the CDR3. V lost 4 bases and J lost 4, with 11 bases in between. CDR1 is SGHNT and CDR2 is YYREEE in the germline V gene (reference sequence).